The 13 T cell receptor beta chains in this list originate from one sample, sequenced in a study of cytomegalovirus exposure and HLA in healthy donors. The study ran its PCR with 60 Vbeta and 13 Jbeta primers. The repertoire was sequenced with immunoSEQ multiplex PCR; TCRdb's copy has only in-frame clones and lacks some. Of under 150,000 clones in the sample, 75% to 85% were seen once. The sample was PBMCs. These TCRs come from a woman aged 40-49 years in good health and CMV-seropositive.

V usage is TRBV5-1 and J usage is TRBJ2-7; D perhaps matches TRBD2 (6 bases). This CDR3 has 15 amino acids. The V and J ends lost 0 bases and 0 bases respectively, with 10 bases between them. In germline, CDR1 is SGHRS, CDR2 YFSETQ. CDR3 loop: CASSLGAGSSYEQYF. The DNA of the CDR3 is TGCGCCAGCAGCTTGGGGGCCGGGAGCTCCTACGAGCAGTACTTC.

V gene TRBV27 combines with J gene TRBJ2-4; D gene uncertain. The CDR3 runs 12 residues. Trimming stripped 6 bases from V and 8 bases from J, with 11 bases between. CDR1 and CDR2 from the germline V gene are MNHEY and SMNVEV (reference sequence). This chain's CDR3 is CASSHKGDIQYF. The CDR3 DNA is TGTGCCAGCAGCCACAAAGGAGACATTCAGTACTTC.

The V and J genes are TRBV14 and TRBJ1-1; D gene uncertain. The CDR3 extends over 16 amino acids. In germline, CDR1 is SGHDN, CDR2 FVKESK. V dropped 0 bases and J dropped 1 base, with 12 bases sitting between them. CDR3 amino acids: CASSQEGPTENTEAFF. The CDR3 bases are TGTGCCAGCAGCCAAGAGGGCCCCACGGAGAACACTGAAGCTTTCTTT.

The genes are TRBV25-1 and TRBJ2-1; TRBD2 matches 11 bases. Germline V gene sequence: CDR1 MGHDK, CDR2 SYGVNS. Germline trimming cut 7 bases from V and 3 bases from J; bases unmatched to any gene: 8. This CDR3 has 16 amino acids. For the CDR3, the DNA is TGTGCCAGCACGGAAACTAGCGGGGGCTTCTACAATGAGCAGTTCTTC. It encodes CASTETSGGFYNEQFF.

The rearrangement links TRBV6-1 to TRBJ1-2, with a possible D match to TRBD1 (6 bases). The CDR3 is 13 residues long. V was pared by 3 bases and J by 2 bases, with 7 bases between. The germline CDR1 and CDR2 sequences are MNHNS and SASEGT. The DNA of the CDR3 is TGTGCCAGCAGTGAGGGGGCCAACTATGGCTACACCTTC. As protein: CASSEGANYGYTF.

This clone occurred a few times. The chain carries TRBV11-2 and TRBJ2-5, with a tentative D call TRBD1 (6 bases). This CDR3 region has 13 residues. Germline CDR1 is SGHAT and CDR2 is FQNNGV. The V and J ends lost 0 bases and 6 bases respectively, with 8 bases between them. CDR3 loop: CASSLDRGQTQYF. The DNA of the CDR3 is TGTGCCAGCAGCTTAGACAGGGGACAGACCCAGTACTTC.

This chain connects TRBV4-3 to TRBJ2-5, with 7 positions matching TRBD1. V was clipped by 4 bases and J by 11 bases; unmatched bases: 22. Per the germline V gene, CDR1 is LGHNA and CDR2 is YSLEER. CDR3 length equals 17 residues. The CDR3 nucleotides are TGCGCCAGCAGCCTTAGTCTCACAGGGGCTCTGGGCGGAGAGCAGTACTTC. Amino acids: CASSLSLTGALGGEQYF.

V usage is TRBV7-9 and J usage is TRBJ2-1; D not certain. The CDR3 runs 14 residues. Germline V gene data show CDR1 as SEHNR and CDR2 as FQNEAQ (reference sequence). Deletions cut 5 bases from V and 3 bases from J, with 11 bases between. CDR3 bases: TGTGCCAGCAGCCTAAGAGGTGGCTACAATGAGCAGTTCTTC. It is translated as CASSLRGGYNEQFF.

The J gene is TRBJ1-4, the V gene TRBV19; 7 positions agree with TRBD1. The CDR3 is 18 amino acids. Germline V gene lookup returns CDR1 LNHDA and CDR2 SQIVND (reference sequence). V shed 4 bases, J shed 7 bases, and the junction held 18 bases outside the gene matches. CDR3 sequence: CASSSRDSSTKGTEKLFF. The CDR3 DNA reads TGTGCCAGTAGTAGCCGGGACAGCTCTACTAAAGGTACTGAAAAACTGTTTTTT.

The gene calls are TRBV27 and TRBJ2-5; TRBD2 agrees at 10 bases. Germline V lookup: CDR1 MNHEY, CDR2 SMNVEV (reference sequence). V shed 6 bases, J shed 5 bases, and the junction held 6 bases outside the gene matches. This CDR3 is 14 amino acids long. CDR3 amino acids: CASSPVGLAETQYF. Written as DNA, the CDR3 is TGTGCCAGCAGCCCTGTGGGACTAGCGGAGACCCAGTACTTC.

On this clone: With a far larger clone one base away, a read error is the likely cause. CDR3 protein: CASSLRTSGGSTGELFF. DNA for the CDR3: TGTGCCAGCAGCCTCAGGACTAGCGGGGGCTCCACCGGGGAGCTGTTTTTT. The chain has TRBV2 and TRBJ2-2; 13 bases match TRBD2. V dropped 6 bases and J dropped 4; count of bases not matched to a gene: 8. This CDR3 has 17 amino acids. Germline CDR1 and CDR2: SNHLY and FYNNEI.

This chain uses TRBV4-1 with TRBJ1-2; possible D gene TRBD1, 6 bases. The CDR3 is made up of 14 amino acids. V was trimmed by 11 bases and J by 8 bases, leaving 24 bases between them. The germline V gene encodes CDR1 MGHRA and CDR2 YSYEKL. Here the CDR3 DNA reads TGCGCCGCAAGGGGTAGGGGCCAACAGGGCGGCTACACCTTC. Its translation: CAARGRGQQGGYTF.

This clone was counted a single time. This chain joins TRBV9 and TRBJ2-4, with TRBD2 matching over 8 bases. The CDR3 covers 15 residues. Germline CDR1 is SGDLS and CDR2 is YYNGEE. V was pared by 0 bases and J by 5 bases, with 4 bases of the junction left unmatched. The CDR3 protein is CASSVGGTSQNIQYF. CDR3 nucleotides: TGTGCCAGCAGCGTAGGTGGGACTAGTCAAAACATTCAGTACTTC.